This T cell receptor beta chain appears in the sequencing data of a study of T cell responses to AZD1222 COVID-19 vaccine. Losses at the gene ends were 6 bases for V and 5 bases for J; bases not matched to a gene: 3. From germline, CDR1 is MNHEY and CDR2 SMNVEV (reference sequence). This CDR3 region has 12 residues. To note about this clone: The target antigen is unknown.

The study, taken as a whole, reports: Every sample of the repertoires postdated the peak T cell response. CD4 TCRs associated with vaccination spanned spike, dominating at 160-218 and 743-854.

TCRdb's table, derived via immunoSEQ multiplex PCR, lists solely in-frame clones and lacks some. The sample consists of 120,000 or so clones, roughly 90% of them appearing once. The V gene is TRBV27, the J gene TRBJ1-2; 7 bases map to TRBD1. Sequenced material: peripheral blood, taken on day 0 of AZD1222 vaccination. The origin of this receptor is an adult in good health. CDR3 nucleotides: TGTGCCAGCAGGGGGACAGATTATGGCTACACCTTC. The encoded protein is CASRGTDYGYTF.